In its sample, the clone carrying this TCR beta chain was seen many times. Its antigen is unknown. This specimen belongs to a study of blood T cells in healthy people across ages. Study-wide findings and caveats: A conclusive naive versus antigen-experienced comparison was prevented by the unsorted PBMCs.

For the second PCR, which ran for about 7 to 11 cycles, a sample-barcoded 5' primer and a J-beta primer mix were used. Researchers report that each sample yielded at least 3 million CDR3-containing paired-end reads. TCRdb processed the 5' RACE reads anew with MiXCR; each CDR3 protein has one entry. The table has approximately 800,000 distinct CDR3 sequences, more than 35% seen once. The CDR3 consists of 14 residues. Sequencing was performed on blood. The J gene is TRBJ2-7, the V gene TRBV21-1. TRBV21-1 is a recognized pseudogene. The source is a man older than 75 in good health. In nucleotides, the CDR3 is TGTGCCAGCAGCAAAGACCTCAGTTTAGGGGAGCAGTACTTC. Translation gives CASSKDLSLGEQYF.